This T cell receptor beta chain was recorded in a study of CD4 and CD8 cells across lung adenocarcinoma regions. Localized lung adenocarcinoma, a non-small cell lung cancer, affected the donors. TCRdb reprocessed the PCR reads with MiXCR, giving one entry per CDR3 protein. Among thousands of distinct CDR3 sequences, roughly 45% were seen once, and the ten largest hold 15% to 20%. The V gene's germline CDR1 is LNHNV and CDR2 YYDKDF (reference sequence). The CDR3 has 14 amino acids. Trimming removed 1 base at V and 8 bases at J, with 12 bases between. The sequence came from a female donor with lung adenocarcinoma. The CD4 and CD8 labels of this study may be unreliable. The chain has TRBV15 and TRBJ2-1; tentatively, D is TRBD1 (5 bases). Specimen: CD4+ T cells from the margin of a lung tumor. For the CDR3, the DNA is TGTGCCACCAGCAGAGGCCCCACAGGAGATGAGCAGTTCTTC. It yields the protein CATSRGPTGDEQFF.